This T cell receptor (beta chain) was obtained from a study of T cells in Graves' hyperthyroidism and ophthalmopathy. RNA transcripts gave rise to amplified TCR beta CDR3 regions. The TCR CDR3 first-round RT-PCR relied on the HTBI primer set. MiXCR was run by TCRdb on the multiplex PCR reads, yielding one entry per CDR3 protein. The sample has over 400,000 distinct CDR3 sequences, roughly 14% seen once. The length of the CDR3 is 13 residues. In germline, CDR1 is LNHDA, CDR2 SQIVND (reference sequence). The ends were cut back, 3 bases at V and 5 bases at J, with 10 bases in the middle. Patients affected by ophthalmopathy presented a Clinical Activity Score of at least 3, a NOSPECS grade of at least 4, and disease duration below 3 months.

V is TRBV19 and J is TRBJ1-2, with D possibly matching TRBD1 (5 bases). The sequence came from a man aged 18 to 29 with Graves' ophthalmopathy. The material sequenced was blood. CDR3 DNA sequence: TGTGCCAGTAGTATGACAGCCGGGTATGGCTACACCTTC. Its translation is CASSMTAGYGYTF.